This is a list of T cell receptor beta chains from one sample in a study of blood T cell repertoires in COVID-19. Profiling relied on immunoSEQ multiplex PCR, and the TCRdb table lists in-frame clones only, not all of them. Of roughly 70,000 clones listed, roughly four fifths were seen once; the top ten hold over 20%. Specimen: peripheral blood. The source is a man between 70 and 80 years old with acute or convalescent COVID-19. CDR3s include the opening cysteine and the closing phenylalanine or tryptophan. Fields, in order: J gene, V gene, clone size, D gene, CDR3 protein, CDR3 DNA. The D gene is left open where the match is weak. The size of a clone is reported for some rows only, either as once, few or many, or as a class for expanded clones.

TRBJ2-1	TRBV2	-	-	CACLPDYSYNEQFF	TGTGCCTGCCTTCCGGACTACTCCTACAATGAGCAGTTCTTC
TRBJ2-7	TRBV5-6	once	TRBD1	CASSSGTVYEQYF	TGTGCCAGCAGCTCCGGGACAGTGTACGAGCAGTACTTC
TRBJ2-1	TRBV28	-	TRBD2	CASSFPRTSGGLHEQFF	TGTGCCAGCAGTTTTCCCAGGACTAGCGGAGGGCTGCATGAGCAGTTCTTC
TRBJ2-7	TRBV18	-	-	CASSPPPGGTYEQYF	TGTGCCAGCTCACCCCCTCCGGGGGGCACCTACGAGCAGTACTTC
TRBJ1-6	TRBV25-1	-	-	CASSEFRGKNSPLHF	TGTGCCAGCAGTGAATTTAGGGGGAAAAATTCACCCCTCCACTTT
TRBJ2-2	TRBV25-1	-	-	CASSEKRTFGELFF	TGTGCCAGCAGTGAAAAGAGGACTTTCGGGGAGCTGTTTTTT
TRBJ2-5	TRBV9	-	TRBD2	CASSVLAGAGQETQYF	TGTGCCAGCAGCGTACTAGCGGGAGCGGGCCAAGAGACCCAGTACTTC
TRBJ1-1	TRBV7-9	-	-	CASSSSDTEAFF	TGTGCCAGCAGCTCTTCGGACACTGAAGCTTTCTTT
TRBJ2-3	TRBV6-5	-	-	CASSYSGTFTDTQYF	TGTGCCAGCAGTTACTCGGGCACCTTCACAGATACGCAGTATTTT
TRBJ2-7	TRBV24-1	-	-	CATSGEGAYEQYF	TGTGCCACCAGTGGGGAAGGGGCCTACGAGCAGTACTTC
TRBJ1-3	TRBV3-1/TRBV3-2	-	TRBD1	CASSQDLPGTGVGNTIYF	TGTGCCAGCAGCCAAGATCTTCCCGGGACAGGGGTAGGAAACACCATATATTTT